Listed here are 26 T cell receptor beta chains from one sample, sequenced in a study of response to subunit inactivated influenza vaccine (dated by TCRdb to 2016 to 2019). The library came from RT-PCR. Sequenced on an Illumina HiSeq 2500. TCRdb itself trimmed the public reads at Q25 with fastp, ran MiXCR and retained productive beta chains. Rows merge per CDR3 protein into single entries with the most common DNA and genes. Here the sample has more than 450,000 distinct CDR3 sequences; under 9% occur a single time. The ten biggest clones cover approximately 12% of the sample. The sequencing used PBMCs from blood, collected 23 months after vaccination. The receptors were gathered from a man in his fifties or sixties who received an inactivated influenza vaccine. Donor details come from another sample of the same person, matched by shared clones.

The CDR3 loop is CASHLPYNEQFF. The CDR3, as DNA: TGTGCCAGTCACCTACCCTACAATGAGCAGTTCTTC. The J gene is TRBJ2-1, the V gene TRBV5-5; D unresolved. Germline-derived CDR1 and CDR2 are SGHKS and YYEKEE (reference sequence). CDR3 size: 12 residues. The V end was cut by 8 bases, the J end by 2 bases, with 8 bases between.

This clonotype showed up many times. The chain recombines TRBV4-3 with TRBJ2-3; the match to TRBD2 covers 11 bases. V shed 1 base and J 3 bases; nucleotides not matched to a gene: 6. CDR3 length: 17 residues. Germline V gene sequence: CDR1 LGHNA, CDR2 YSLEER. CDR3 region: CASSQGTSGGKTDTQYF. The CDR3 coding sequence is TGCGCCAGCAGCCAAGGAACTAGCGGGGGAAAAACAGATACGCAGTATTTT.

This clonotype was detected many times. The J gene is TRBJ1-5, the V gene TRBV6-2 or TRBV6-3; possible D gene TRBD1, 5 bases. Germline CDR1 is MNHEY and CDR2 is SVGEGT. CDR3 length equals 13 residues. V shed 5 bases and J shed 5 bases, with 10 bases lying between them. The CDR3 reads CASSDRQYQPQHF. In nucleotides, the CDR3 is TGTGCCAGCAGTGACAGACAGTATCAGCCCCAGCATTTT.

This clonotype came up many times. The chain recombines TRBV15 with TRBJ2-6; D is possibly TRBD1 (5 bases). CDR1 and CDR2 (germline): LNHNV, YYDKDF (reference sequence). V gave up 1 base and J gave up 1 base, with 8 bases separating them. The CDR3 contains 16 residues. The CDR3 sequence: CATSRGTPSGANVLTF. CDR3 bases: TGTGCCACCAGCAGAGGGACACCGTCTGGGGCCAACGTCCTGACTTTC.

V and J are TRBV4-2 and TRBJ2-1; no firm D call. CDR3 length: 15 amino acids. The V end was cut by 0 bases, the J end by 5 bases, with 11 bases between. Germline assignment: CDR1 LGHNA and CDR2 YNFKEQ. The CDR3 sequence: CASSQDSEVNNEQFF. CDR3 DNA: TGTGCCAGCAGCCAAGATTCTGAGGTGAACAATGAGCAGTTCTTC.

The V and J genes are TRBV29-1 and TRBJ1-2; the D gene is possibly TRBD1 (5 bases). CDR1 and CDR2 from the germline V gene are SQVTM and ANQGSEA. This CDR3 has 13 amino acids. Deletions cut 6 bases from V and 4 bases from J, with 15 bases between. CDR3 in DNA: TGCAGCGTGCGAGGCGCAGGGACCTATGGCTACACCTTC. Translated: CSVRGAGTYGYTF. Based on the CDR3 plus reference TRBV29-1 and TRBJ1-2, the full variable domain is SAVISQKPSRDICQRGTSLTIQCQVDSQVTMMFWYRQQPGQSLTLIATANQGSEATYESGFVIDKFPISRPNLTFSTLTVSNMSPEDSSIYLCSVRGAGTYGYTFGSGTRLTVV.

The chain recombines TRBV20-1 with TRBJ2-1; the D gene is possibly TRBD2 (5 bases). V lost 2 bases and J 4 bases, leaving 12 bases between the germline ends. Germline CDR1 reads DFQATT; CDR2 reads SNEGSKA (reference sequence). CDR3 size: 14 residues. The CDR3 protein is CSARFGKHYNEQFF. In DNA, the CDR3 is TGCAGTGCTAGATTCGGGAAGCATTACAATGAGCAGTTCTTC.

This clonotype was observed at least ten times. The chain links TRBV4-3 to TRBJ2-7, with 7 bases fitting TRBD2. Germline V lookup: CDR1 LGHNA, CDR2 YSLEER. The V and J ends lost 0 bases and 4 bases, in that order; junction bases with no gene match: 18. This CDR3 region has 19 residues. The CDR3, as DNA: TGCGCCAGCAGCCAAGATTTTAAGGCGGAGGGAGGGCCACTATACGAGCAGTACTTC. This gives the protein CASSQDFKAEGGPLYEQYF.

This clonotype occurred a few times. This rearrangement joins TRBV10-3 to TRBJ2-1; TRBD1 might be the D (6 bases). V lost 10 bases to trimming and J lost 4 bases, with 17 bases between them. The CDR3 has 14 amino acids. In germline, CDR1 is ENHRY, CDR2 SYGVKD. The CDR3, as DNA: TGTGCCAGTAAAGGACAGACACAATACAATGAGCAGTTCTTC. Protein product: CASKGQTQYNEQFF.

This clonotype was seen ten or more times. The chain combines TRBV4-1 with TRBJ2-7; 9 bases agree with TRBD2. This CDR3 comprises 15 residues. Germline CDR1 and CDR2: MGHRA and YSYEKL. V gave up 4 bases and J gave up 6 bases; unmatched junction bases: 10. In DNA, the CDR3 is TGCGCCAGCAGCCGAATACCGGGACTAGCTTCCGAGCAGTACTTC. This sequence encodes CASSRIPGLASEQYF.

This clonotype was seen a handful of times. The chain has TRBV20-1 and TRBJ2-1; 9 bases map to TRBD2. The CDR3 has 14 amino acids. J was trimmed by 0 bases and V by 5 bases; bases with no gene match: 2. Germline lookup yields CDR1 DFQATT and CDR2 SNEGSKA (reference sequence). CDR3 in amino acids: CSAYSGSSYNEQFF. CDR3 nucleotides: TGCAGTGCTTATAGCGGGAGCTCCTACAATGAGCAGTTCTTC.

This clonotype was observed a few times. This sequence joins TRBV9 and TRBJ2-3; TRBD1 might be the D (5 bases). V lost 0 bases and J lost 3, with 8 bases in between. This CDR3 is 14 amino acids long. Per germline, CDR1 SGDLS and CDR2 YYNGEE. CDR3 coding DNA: TGTGCCAGCAGCGTAGAAGCAGGGACAGATACGCAGTATTTT. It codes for CASSVEAGTDTQYF.

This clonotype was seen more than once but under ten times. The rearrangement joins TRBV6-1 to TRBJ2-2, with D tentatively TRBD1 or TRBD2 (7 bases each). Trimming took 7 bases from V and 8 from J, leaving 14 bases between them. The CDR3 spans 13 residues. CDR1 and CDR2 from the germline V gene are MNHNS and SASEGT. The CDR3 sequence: CASKGGGRGELFF. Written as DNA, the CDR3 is TGTGCCAGCAAGGGAGGGGGCAGGGGGGAGCTGTTTTTT.

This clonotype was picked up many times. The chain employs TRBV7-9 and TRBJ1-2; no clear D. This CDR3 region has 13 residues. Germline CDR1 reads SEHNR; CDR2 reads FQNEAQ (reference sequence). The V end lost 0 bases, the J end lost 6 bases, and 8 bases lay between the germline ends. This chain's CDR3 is CASSLAQGNGYTF. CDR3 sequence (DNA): TGTGCCAGCAGCTTAGCGCAAGGGAATGGCTACACCTTC.

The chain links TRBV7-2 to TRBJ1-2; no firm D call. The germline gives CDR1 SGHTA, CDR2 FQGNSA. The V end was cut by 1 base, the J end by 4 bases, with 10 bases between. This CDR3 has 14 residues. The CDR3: CASSLDGLSYGYTF. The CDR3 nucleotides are TGTGCCAGCAGCTTAGACGGGTTGAGCTATGGCTACACCTTC.

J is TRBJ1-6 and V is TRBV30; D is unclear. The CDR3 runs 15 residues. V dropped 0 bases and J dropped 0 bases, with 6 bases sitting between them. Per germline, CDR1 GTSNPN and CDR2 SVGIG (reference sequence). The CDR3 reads CAWSVGGSYNSPLHF. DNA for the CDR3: TGTGCCTGGAGTGTAGGAGGCTCCTATAATTCACCCCTCCACTTT.

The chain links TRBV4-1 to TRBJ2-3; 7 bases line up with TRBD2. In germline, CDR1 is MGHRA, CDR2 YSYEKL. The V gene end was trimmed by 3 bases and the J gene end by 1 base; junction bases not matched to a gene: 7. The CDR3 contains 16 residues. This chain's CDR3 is CASSQDPAGRTDTQYF. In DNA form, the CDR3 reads TGCGCCAGCAGCCAGGATCCAGCGGGGCGCACAGATACGCAGTATTTT.

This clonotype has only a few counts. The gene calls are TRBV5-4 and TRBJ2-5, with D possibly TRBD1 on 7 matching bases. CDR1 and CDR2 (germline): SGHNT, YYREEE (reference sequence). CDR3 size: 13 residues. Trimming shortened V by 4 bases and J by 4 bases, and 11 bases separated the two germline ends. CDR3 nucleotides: TGTGCCAGCAGCCACAGGGGAGGAGAGACCCAGTACTTC. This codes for CASSHRGGETQYF.

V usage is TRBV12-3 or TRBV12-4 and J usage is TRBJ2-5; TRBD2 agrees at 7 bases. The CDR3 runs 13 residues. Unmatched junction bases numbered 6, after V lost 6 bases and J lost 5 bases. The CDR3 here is CASRAAGVETQYF. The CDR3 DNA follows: TGTGCCAGCAGGGCCGCGGGGGTCGAGACCCAGTACTTC.

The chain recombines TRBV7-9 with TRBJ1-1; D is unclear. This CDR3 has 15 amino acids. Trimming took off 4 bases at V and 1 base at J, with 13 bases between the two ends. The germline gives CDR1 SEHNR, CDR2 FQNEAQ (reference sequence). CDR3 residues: CASSSVDGPNTEAFF. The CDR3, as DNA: TGTGCCAGCAGCTCAGTTGACGGCCCGAACACTGAAGCTTTCTTT.

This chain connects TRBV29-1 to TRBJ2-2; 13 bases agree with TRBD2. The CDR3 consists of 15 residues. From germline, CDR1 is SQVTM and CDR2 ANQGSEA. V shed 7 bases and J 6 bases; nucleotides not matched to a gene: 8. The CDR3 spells CSARGLAGLAGELFF. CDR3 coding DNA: TGCAGCGCACGGGGACTAGCGGGATTGGCCGGGGAGCTGTTTTTT.

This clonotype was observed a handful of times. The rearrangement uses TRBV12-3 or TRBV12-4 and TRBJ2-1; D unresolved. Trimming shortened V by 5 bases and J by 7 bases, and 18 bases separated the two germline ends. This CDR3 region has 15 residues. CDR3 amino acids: CASSLGVFSRNEQFF. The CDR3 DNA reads TGTGCCAGCAGTCTCGGAGTGTTTAGTCGGAATGAGCAGTTCTTC.

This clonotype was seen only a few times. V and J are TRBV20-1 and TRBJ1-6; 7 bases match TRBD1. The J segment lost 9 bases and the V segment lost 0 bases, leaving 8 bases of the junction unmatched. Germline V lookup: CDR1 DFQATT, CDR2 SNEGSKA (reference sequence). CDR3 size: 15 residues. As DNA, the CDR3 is TGCAGTGCTAGAGATAACAGGGGCTGGGGTTCACCCCTCCACTTT. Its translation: CSARDNRGWGSPLHF.

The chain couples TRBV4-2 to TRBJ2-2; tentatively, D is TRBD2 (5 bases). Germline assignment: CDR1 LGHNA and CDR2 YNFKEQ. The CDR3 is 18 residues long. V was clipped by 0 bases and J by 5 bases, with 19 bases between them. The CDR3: CASSQDLMREFRTGELFF. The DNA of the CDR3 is TGTGCCAGCAGCCAAGATTTAATGAGGGAGTTTAGAACCGGGGAGCTGTTTTTT.

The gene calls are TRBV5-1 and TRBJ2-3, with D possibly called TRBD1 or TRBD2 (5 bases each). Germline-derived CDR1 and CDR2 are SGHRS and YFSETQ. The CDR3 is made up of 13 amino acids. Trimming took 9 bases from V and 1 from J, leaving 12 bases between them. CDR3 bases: TGCGCCACCCGGGACGGCGGCACAGATACGCAGTATTTT. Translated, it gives CATRDGGTDTQYF.

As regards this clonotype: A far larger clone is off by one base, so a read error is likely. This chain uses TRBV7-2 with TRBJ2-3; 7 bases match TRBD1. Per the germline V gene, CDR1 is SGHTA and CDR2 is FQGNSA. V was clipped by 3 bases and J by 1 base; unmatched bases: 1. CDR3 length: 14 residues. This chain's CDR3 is CASSFTGGTDTQYF. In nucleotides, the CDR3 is TGTGCCAGCAGCTTCACAGGGGGCACAGATACGCAGTATTTT.